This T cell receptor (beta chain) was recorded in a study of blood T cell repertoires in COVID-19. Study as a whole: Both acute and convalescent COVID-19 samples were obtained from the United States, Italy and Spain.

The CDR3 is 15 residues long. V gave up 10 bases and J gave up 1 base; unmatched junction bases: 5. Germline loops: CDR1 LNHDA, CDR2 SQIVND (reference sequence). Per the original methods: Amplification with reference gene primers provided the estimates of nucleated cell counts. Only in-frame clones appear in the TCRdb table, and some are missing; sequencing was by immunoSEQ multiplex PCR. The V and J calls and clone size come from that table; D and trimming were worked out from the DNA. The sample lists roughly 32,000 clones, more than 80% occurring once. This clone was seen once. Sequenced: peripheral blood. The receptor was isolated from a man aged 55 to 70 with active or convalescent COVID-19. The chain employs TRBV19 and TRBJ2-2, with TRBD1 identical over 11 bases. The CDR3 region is CATTGTGGNTGELFF. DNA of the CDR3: TGTGCCACCACTGGGACAGGGGGGAACACCGGGGAGCTGTTTTTT.